This TCR beta chain originates from a study of blood T cell repertoires in COVID-19. Trimming took off 3 bases at V and 7 bases at J, with 9 bases between the two ends. This CDR3 is built from 12 residues. This table comes from immunoSEQ multiplex PCR, and its TCRdb copy is limited to in-frame clones, with some not included. The sample shows 180,000 or so clones, around 85% of them seen only once. Sequenced: peripheral blood. This TCR was sampled from a woman older than 75 with acute or convalescent COVID-19. This chain uses TRBV12-3 or TRBV12-4 with TRBJ1-1; the D gene is possibly TRBD1 (5 bases). The CDR3 sequence is CASSLGGSEAFF. The CDR3 DNA sequence: TGTGCCAGCAGTTTGGGGGGAAGTGAAGCTTTCTTT.